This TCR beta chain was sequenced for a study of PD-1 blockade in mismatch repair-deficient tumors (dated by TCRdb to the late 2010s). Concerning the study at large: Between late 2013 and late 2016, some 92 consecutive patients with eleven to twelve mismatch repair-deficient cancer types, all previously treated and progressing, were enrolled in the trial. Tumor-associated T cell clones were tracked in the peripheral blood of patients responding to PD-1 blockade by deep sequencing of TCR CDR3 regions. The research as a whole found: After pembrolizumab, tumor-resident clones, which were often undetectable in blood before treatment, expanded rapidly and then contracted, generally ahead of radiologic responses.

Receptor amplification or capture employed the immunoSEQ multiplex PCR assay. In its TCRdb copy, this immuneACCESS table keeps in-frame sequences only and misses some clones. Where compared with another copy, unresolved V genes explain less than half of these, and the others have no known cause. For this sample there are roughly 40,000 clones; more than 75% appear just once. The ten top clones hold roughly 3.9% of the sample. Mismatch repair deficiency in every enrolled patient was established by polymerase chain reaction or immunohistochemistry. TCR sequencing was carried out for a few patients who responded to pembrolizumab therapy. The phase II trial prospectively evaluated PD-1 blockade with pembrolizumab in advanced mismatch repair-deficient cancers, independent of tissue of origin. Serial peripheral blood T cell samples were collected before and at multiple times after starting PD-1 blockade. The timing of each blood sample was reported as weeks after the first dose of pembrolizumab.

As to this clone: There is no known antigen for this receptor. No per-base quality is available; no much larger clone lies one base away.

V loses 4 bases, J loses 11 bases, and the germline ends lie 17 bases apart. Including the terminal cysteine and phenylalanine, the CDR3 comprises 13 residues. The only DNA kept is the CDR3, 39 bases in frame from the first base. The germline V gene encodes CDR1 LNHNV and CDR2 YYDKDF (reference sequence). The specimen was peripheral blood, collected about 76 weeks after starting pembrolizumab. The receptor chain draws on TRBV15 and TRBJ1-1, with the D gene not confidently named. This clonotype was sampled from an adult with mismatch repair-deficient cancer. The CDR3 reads CATSTITSQWAFF. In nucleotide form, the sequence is TGTGCCACCAGCACAATTACCTCACAGTGGGCTTTCTTT.